Presented here are 9 T cell receptor beta chains from one specimen sequenced in a study of cytomegalovirus exposure and HLA in healthy donors. The PCR made use of 60 Vbeta and 13 Jbeta primers. Clones were read by immunoSEQ multiplex PCR, and TCRdb kept only the in-frame ones, dropping some. This table has 80,000 or so clones, 77% appearing once. Sequenced input: PBMCs. The source is a man aged 50 to 59 in good health and CMV-seropositive.

This chain joins TRBV18 and TRBJ1-1, with D maybe TRBD1 (6 bases). The CDR3 contains 13 residues. V was cut by 4 bases and J by 0 bases, with 6 bases left in between. Germline V gene sequence: CDR1 KGHSH, CDR2 LQKENI. This CDR3 is CASSRDMNTEAFF. DNA of the CDR3: TGTGCCAGCTCACGGGACATGAACACTGAAGCTTTCTTT.

The V call is TRBV5-1, the J call TRBJ2-3, with 12 bases aligning to TRBD2. The germline gives CDR1 SGHRS, CDR2 YFSETQ. The CDR3 is 18 amino acids. The junction had 9 bases not matched to a gene; V was cut back by 0 bases and J by 4 bases. The CDR3 DNA sequence: TGCGCCAGCAGCTTGGAGGGACTAGCGGGTGTCATCTCAGATACGCAGTATTTT. The encoded protein is CASSLEGLAGVISDTQYF. The full variable domain, rest sourced from reference TRBV5-1 and TRBJ2-3, is KAGVTQTPRYLIKTRGQQVTLSCSPISGHRSVSWYQQTPGQGLQFLFEYFSETQRNKGNFPGRFSGRQFSNSRSEMNVSTLELGDSALYLCASSLEGLAGVISDTQYFGPGTRLTVL.

For this clone: It is unclear where the CDR3 begins or ends on the DNA, so no DNA is shown, and the CDR3 is as TCRdb lists it. V is TRBV25-1 and J is TRBJ1-6. The CDR3 spans 16 residues, counting both ends. Germline V gene data show CDR1 as MGHDK and CDR2 as SYGVNS. CDR3 residues: CASSSSGVTRNSPLHF.

The CDR3 DNA sequence: TGCAGCGGGATGATAGGGACAGGTTCCTACGAGCAGTACTTC. Translation: CSGMIGTGSYEQYF. This sequence joins TRBV29-1 and TRBJ2-7, with 8 bases fitting TRBD1. Losses at the gene ends were 7 bases for V and 1 base for J; bases not matched to a gene: 9. Germline V gene lookup returns CDR1 SQVTM and CDR2 ANQGSEA. This CDR3 has 14 residues.

The rearrangement links TRBV7-2 to TRBJ2-3; the D is unclear. The CDR3 extends over 15 amino acids. V gave up 5 bases and J gave up 0 bases, with 12 bases separating them. The germline V gene has CDR1 SGHTA and CDR2 FQGNSA. The CDR3 nucleotides are TGTGCCAGCAGCCCAGAATCCCCAAGCACAGATACGCAGTATTTT. This sequence encodes CASSPESPSTDTQYF.

This clone was seen only once. The rearrangement uses TRBV30 and TRBJ2-1; D remains unclear. Deletions cut 1 base from V and 1 base from J, with 8 bases between. The CDR3 consists of 14 residues. Germline V CDR1 and CDR2: GTSNPN, SVGIG (reference sequence). The CDR3 sequence: CAWSAERSYNEQFF. The CDR3 DNA reads TGTGCCTGGAGTGCAGAAAGATCCTACAATGAGCAGTTCTTC.

The count of this clone is one. The chain employs TRBV5-1 and TRBJ2-3; 13 bases are a match to TRBD2. Germline V gene sequence: CDR1 SGHRS, CDR2 YFSETQ. V lost 0 bases and J lost 3; bases outside the gene matches: 4. There are 17 residues in the CDR3. The CDR3 bases are TGCGCCAGCAGCTTGGAGAGACTAGCGGGAGGAACAGATACGCAGTATTTT. Its protein product is CASSLERLAGGTDTQYF.

This clone was detected a few times. The chain uses TRBV27 and TRBJ2-7, with TRBD2 identical over 8 bases. Unmatched junction bases numbered 3, after V lost 6 bases and J lost 5 bases. CDR3 size: 12 residues. Germline V gene data show CDR1 as MNHEY and CDR2 as SMNVEV (reference sequence). DNA of the CDR3: TGTGCCAGCAGGGGACTAGGTGACGAGCAGTACTTC. Protein sequence: CASRGLGDEQYF.

The chain carries TRBV4-1 and TRBJ1-5; TRBD1 agrees at 7 bases. Trimming took 0 bases from V and 1 from J; bases not matched to a gene: 0. The CDR3 contains 15 residues. From germline, CDR1 is MGHRA and CDR2 YSYEKL. The CDR3 loop reads CASSQEGQSNQPQHF. CDR3 in DNA: TGCGCCAGCAGCCAAGAGGGACAGAGCAATCAGCCCCAGCATTTT.